A selection of T cell receptor beta chains follows, all from one sample in a study of human T cells and chemical hapten exposure. TCRdb redid the calling of the RACE reads with MiXCR, one entry per CDR3 protein. This sample has approximately 100,000 distinct CDR3 sequences, with around 12% found just once. This specimen consisted of whole blood, obtained in connection with sensitization to the hapten diphenylcyclopropenone (DPC). The receptors originated from a woman between 45 and 65 years old with alopecia areata. Some clones in this sample may be carry-over from other donors' samples. The CDR3 runs from the conserved cysteine through the conserved F or W. A D gene is named only where the DNA matches it firmly. Clone size is shown for a subset of rows, as once, few, many or a class of expanded clone.

J gene: TRBJ2-3; D gene: .; V gene: TRBV7-2; clone size: few; CDR3 DNA: TGTGCCAGCAGCTCCCAGGAATCTGGCACGCAGTATTTT; CDR3 protein: CASSSQESGTQYF
J gene: TRBJ1-1; D gene: .; V gene: TRBV28; clone size: many; CDR3 DNA: TGTGCCAGCAGTCCCTTCGCGGCTAGGGGCACTGAAGCTTTCTTT; CDR3 protein: CASSPFAARGTEAFF
J gene: TRBJ2-5; D gene: TRBD2; V gene: TRBV11-1; clone size: .; CDR3 DNA: TGTGCCAGCAGCCTCGGGAGGACTAGCGGAGAGACCCAGTACTTC; CDR3 protein: CASSLGRTSGETQYF
J gene: TRBJ2-5; D gene: .; V gene: TRBV28; clone size: .; CDR3 DNA: TGTGCCACCCACTTAGCGGCCCTAGAGACCCAGTACTTC; CDR3 protein: CATHLAALETQYF
J gene: TRBJ2-7; D gene: TRBD1; V gene: TRBV5-1; clone size: .; CDR3 DNA: TGCGCCAGCAGCAACCGGGACAGGGGAAGGGTGAGCGATCGCTCCTACGAGCAGTACTTC; CDR3 protein: CASSNRDRGRVSDRSYEQYF
J gene: TRBJ1-1; D gene: .; V gene: TRBV12-3/TRBV12-4; clone size: few; CDR3 DNA: TGTGCCAGCAGCCGGAGGGCAGGGTCGGTCACTGAAGCTTTCTTT; CDR3 protein: CASSRRAGSVTEAFF
J gene: TRBJ1-1; D gene: .; V gene: TRBV28; clone size: .; CDR3 DNA: TGTGCCAGCAGTTTAGGCGTCCCTGAAGCTTTCTTT; CDR3 protein: CASSLGVPEAFF
J gene: TRBJ2-2; D gene: .; V gene: TRBV28; clone size: .; CDR3 DNA: TGTGCCAGCAGTTTCTGGGGGGCCGGGGAGCTGTTTTTT; CDR3 protein: CASSFWGAGELFF
J gene: TRBJ1-2; D gene: .; V gene: TRBV5-6; clone size: .; CDR3 DNA: TGTGCCAGCAGCTTGGACAGGGCGGATGGCTACACCTTC; CDR3 protein: CASSLDRADGYTF
J gene: TRBJ1-6; D gene: .; V gene: TRBV28; clone size: .; CDR3 DNA: TGTGCCAACTGGGACAAAGCCCTCCACTTT; CDR3 protein: CANWDKALHF
J gene: TRBJ2-2; D gene: .; V gene: TRBV28; clone size: .; CDR3 DNA: TGTGCCAGCAGCCTCGGGGGACGACCTTCCGGGGAGCTGTTTTTT; CDR3 protein: CASSLGGRPSGELFF
J gene: TRBJ2-3; D gene: .; V gene: TRBV9; clone size: .; CDR3 DNA: TGTGCCAGCAGCGTAGAGAAACCCGGGGCAAGCACAGATACGCAGTATTTT; CDR3 protein: CASSVEKPGASTDTQYF
J gene: TRBJ1-1; D gene: .; V gene: TRBV5-1; clone size: few; CDR3 DNA: TGCGCCAGCAGTGGACAGCTCTCTGAAGCTTTCTTT; CDR3 protein: CASSGQLSEAFF
J gene: TRBJ1-2; D gene: .; V gene: TRBV19; clone size: many; CDR3 DNA: TGTGCCAGTAGTCCCGCAAACTATGGCTACACCTTC; CDR3 protein: CASSPANYGYTF
J gene: TRBJ1-3; D gene: TRBD1; V gene: TRBV7-9; clone size: many; CDR3 DNA: TGTGCCAGCAGCTTGCAGGGGGGCGCGATTGGAAACACCATATATTTT; CDR3 protein: CASSLQGGAIGNTIYF
J gene: TRBJ2-1; D gene: .; V gene: TRBV11-1; clone size: .; CDR3 DNA: TGTGCCAGCACCGAAGGGGGACAATACTACAATGAGCAGTTCTTC; CDR3 protein: CASTEGGQYYNEQFF
J gene: TRBJ2-3; D gene: .; V gene: TRBV5-1; clone size: .; CDR3 DNA: TGCGCCAGCAGCTTGGCCCAGCAGACCGACACAGATACGCAGTATTTT; CDR3 protein: CASSLAQQTDTDTQYF
J gene: TRBJ2-3; D gene: .; V gene: TRBV7-2; clone size: few; CDR3 DNA: TGTGCCAGCAGCTTAGGGTACGGGAGCACAGATACGCAGTATTTT; CDR3 protein: CASSLGYGSTDTQYF
J gene: TRBJ2-2; D gene: .; V gene: TRBV11-2; clone size: many; CDR3 DNA: TGTGCCAGCAACCTTATACAGGGAACCGGGGAGCTGTTTTTT; CDR3 protein: CASNLIQGTGELFF
J gene: TRBJ1-2; D gene: .; V gene: TRBV7-9; clone size: .; CDR3 DNA: TGTGCCAGCAGCCCCCTATACAACACGATTGGCTACACCTTC; CDR3 protein: CASSPLYNTIGYTF
J gene: TRBJ2-5; D gene: .; V gene: TRBV7-2; clone size: few; CDR3 DNA: TGTGCCAGCAGCCGTATAAGGGAGACCCAGTACTTC; CDR3 protein: CASSRIRETQYF
J gene: TRBJ2-2; D gene: TRBD2; V gene: TRBV6-5; clone size: many; CDR3 DNA: TGTGCCAGCAGCCGGACTAGCGGGAGCCCGAGCACCGGGGAGCTGTTTTTT; CDR3 protein: CASSRTSGSPSTGELFF
J gene: TRBJ1-1; D gene: .; V gene: TRBV28; clone size: once; CDR3 DNA: TGTGCCAGCAGGAGGTTTGAAGCTTTCTTT; CDR3 protein: CASRRFEAFF
J gene: TRBJ1-1; D gene: .; V gene: TRBV3-1; clone size: few; CDR3 DNA: TGTGCCAGCAGCCAAAGGGCGAACACTGAAGCTTTCTTT; CDR3 protein: CASSQRANTEAFF
J gene: TRBJ1-4; D gene: .; V gene: TRBV11-2; clone size: many; CDR3 DNA: TGTGCCAGCAGCACGGGGAGCGAAAAACTGTTTTTT; CDR3 protein: CASSTGSEKLFF
J gene: TRBJ2-7; D gene: TRBD2; V gene: TRBV6-2/TRBV6-3; clone size: many; CDR3 DNA: TGTGCTACCCAGCCACCCGGAGCGGGGTCGTGGGAGCAGTACTTC; CDR3 protein: CATQPPGAGSWEQYF
J gene: TRBJ2-7; D gene: TRBD2; V gene: TRBV20-1; clone size: many; CDR3 DNA: TGCAGTGCTGAGCGGGGGGTAGGGACCTATCAGCACGAGCAGTACTTC; CDR3 protein: CSAERGVGTYQHEQYF
J gene: TRBJ1-5; D gene: .; V gene: TRBV6-6; clone size: few; CDR3 DNA: TGTGCCAGCAGTTACGGCGGACCCCCAATTAATAGCAATCAGCCCCAGCATTTT; CDR3 protein: CASSYGGPPINSNQPQHF
J gene: TRBJ2-3; D gene: .; V gene: TRBV6-5; clone size: .; CDR3 DNA: TGTGCCAGCAGGTGGAGAGCAGGGACAGATACGCAGTATTTT; CDR3 protein: CASRWRAGTDTQYF
J gene: TRBJ2-5; D gene: .; V gene: TRBV28; clone size: .; CDR3 DNA: TGTGCCAGCGTCCCGGGGGGCCGGGAGACCCAGTACTTC; CDR3 protein: CASVPGGRETQYF
J gene: TRBJ1-1; D gene: .; V gene: TRBV2; clone size: .; CDR3 DNA: TGTGCCAGCAGTCGTACAGCAGAGGCTGAAGCTTTCTTT; CDR3 protein: CASSRTAEAEAFF
J gene: TRBJ1-5; D gene: .; V gene: TRBV11-2; clone size: many; CDR3 DNA: TGTGCCAGCAGCTTAGGCGCCCTGGAGCAGCCCCAGCATTTT; CDR3 protein: CASSLGALEQPQHF
J gene: TRBJ1-2; D gene: .; V gene: TRBV4-2; clone size: few; CDR3 DNA: TGTGCCAGCAGCGTTTCCATGGCAGAGCATGGCTACACCTTC; CDR3 protein: CASSVSMAEHGYTF
J gene: TRBJ2-7; D gene: .; V gene: TRBV5-6; clone size: .; CDR3 DNA: TGTGCCAGCAGCTTGGTTCGAGGTCAGGGAACCTACGAGCAGTACTTC; CDR3 protein: CASSLVRGQGTYEQYF
J gene: TRBJ1-6; D gene: TRBD1; V gene: TRBV6-5; clone size: many; CDR3 DNA: TGTGCCAGCAGTACCCGAGGGGGCGGCGTAGGGTCACCCCTCCACTTT; CDR3 protein: CASSTRGGGVGSPLHF
J gene: TRBJ1-1; D gene: .; V gene: TRBV5-4; clone size: .; CDR3 DNA: TGTGCCAGCAGCTTGGATATGAACACTGAAGCTTTCTTT; CDR3 protein: CASSLDMNTEAFF
J gene: TRBJ1-2; D gene: TRBD1; V gene: TRBV28; clone size: .; CDR3 DNA: TGTGCCAGCACCAAAAGGGACAGCTACTATGGCTACACCTTC; CDR3 protein: CASTKRDSYYGYTF
J gene: TRBJ2-7; D gene: .; V gene: TRBV20-1; clone size: few; CDR3 DNA: TGCAGTGCTACTTTGACTAAATTTAGGAACGAGCAGTACTTC; CDR3 protein: CSATLTKFRNEQYF
J gene: TRBJ2-1; D gene: .; V gene: TRBV7-9; clone size: .; CDR3 DNA: TGTGCCAGCAGCTCCCAAGAAGTTAGCGAGCAGTTCTTC; CDR3 protein: CASSSQEVSEQFF
J gene: TRBJ2-2; D gene: TRBD1; V gene: TRBV28; clone size: many; CDR3 DNA: TGTGCCAGCAGGCTTAACAGGGGATCAACCGGGGAGCTGTTTTTT; CDR3 protein: CASRLNRGSTGELFF
J gene: TRBJ2-7; D gene: .; V gene: TRBV28; clone size: .; CDR3 DNA: TGTGCCAGCAGTTTAGACGGGTGCGAGCAGTACTTC; CDR3 protein: CASSLDGCEQYF
J gene: TRBJ2-2; D gene: .; V gene: TRBV11-2; clone size: few; CDR3 DNA: TGTGCCAGCAGTCTGGGCCACGGAGCCACCGGGGAGCTGTTTTTT; CDR3 protein: CASSLGHGATGELFF